Reported below is one T cell receptor beta chain. What it recognizes is unknown. The data belong to a study of post-analysis software for immune sequencing data. Across the study: Disease trajectories encompassed relapsing-remitting, secondary progressive and progressive-relapsing multiple sclerosis. The study's findings and limits: The study found TRBV5-6, TRBV5-1 and TRBV20-1 among roughly 5 TRBV segments more frequent in patients than controls. Samples prepared in the same batch strongly co-clustered by F measure. Multiple sclerosis was associated with a significant reduction in normalized Chao1 diversity relative to controls.

The trim removed 3 bases at V and 3 bases at J, leaving 5 bases unmatched. Per the germline V gene, CDR1 is SEHNR and CDR2 is FQNEAQ (reference sequence). The CDR3 runs 15 residues. The library was made from cDNA and included unique molecular identifiers. TCRdb passed the PCR reads through MiXCR, listing each CDR3 protein once. The repertoire holds some 890,000 distinct CDR3 sequences, with about 57% as singletons. The sample was blood. The source of this sequence is a girl between 10 and 17 years old with multiple sclerosis. The chain uses TRBV7-9 and TRBJ1-2, with 9 bases matching TRBD1. The CDR3 reads CASSFPDRGDYGYTF. The CDR3 DNA follows: TGTGCCAGCAGCTTCCCGGACAGGGGAGACTATGGCTACACCTTC.